These T cell receptor beta chains were read from a single sample in a study of regulatory T cells in long-lasting Graves disease. TCRdb itself ran the multiplex PCR reads through MiXCR, one entry per CDR3 protein. The repertoire holds 410,000 or so distinct CDR3 sequences, about 15% seen once, with approximately 15% in the top ten. Separately, the same data were catalogued under a study of T cells in Graves' hyperthyroidism and ophthalmopathy.

The sample was peripheral blood mononuclear cells (PBMCs), taken at new diagnosis, from a patient treated with antithyroid drugs. The receptors were sampled from a woman aged 25 to 39 with Graves disease. CDR3s include the opening cysteine and the closing phenylalanine or tryptophan. The order of the fields is clone size, V gene, J gene, D gene, CDR3 DNA, CDR3 protein. The D gene is left open where the match is weak. Size values are once, few and many counts, or a class for expanded clones, and some rows have none.

>few|TRBV7-9|TRBJ2-7|.
TGTGCCAGCACCGCCGGGACTTACGAGCAGTACTTC
CASTAGTYEQYF
>.|TRBV5-4|TRBJ2-3|TRBD2
TGTGCCAGCAGCTTGGCCGCTAGCGGGAGGCCAGATACGCAGTATTTT
CASSLAASGRPDTQYF
>many|TRBV6-5|TRBJ1-5|TRBD1
TGTGCCAGCAGTTTGACAGGGAGGAAAGCAAATCAGCCCCAGCATTTT
CASSLTGRKANQPQHF
>many|TRBV9|TRBJ1-2|.
TGTGCCAGCAGCGTAGCGAGGAATGGGGGTTATGGCTACACCTTC
CASSVARNGGYGYTF
>many|TRBV11-3|TRBJ1-1|.
TGTGCCAGCAGTACTTCCAGGGGAACTGAAGCTTTCTTT
CASSTSRGTEAFF
>many|TRBV20-1|TRBJ1-2|.
TGCAGTGCTAGAGTGGGCTATGGCTACACCTTC
CSARVGYGYTF
>few|TRBV5-6|TRBJ2-5|.
TGTGCCAGCAGCAGACAGGAAACGACCCAGTACTTC
CASSRQETTQYF
>.|TRBV24-1|TRBJ1-2|TRBD1
TGTGCCACCAGTGACCCGGGACAGGGGGTCGGTGGCTACACCTTC
CATSDPGQGVGGYTF
>many|TRBV12-3/TRBV12-4|TRBJ2-1|.
TGTGCCAGCAGCCCTACCCTGAGTTCCTACAATGAGCAGTTCTTC
CASSPTLSSYNEQFF
>few|TRBV4-1|TRBJ2-2|.
TGCGCCAGCAGCCAAAATAAGGGATCTTACGCGAACACCGGGGAGCTGTTTTTT
CASSQNKGSYANTGELFF
>many|TRBV28|TRBJ1-5|TRBD1
TGTGCCAGCAGTATGGACAGGGAGGATCAGCCCCAGCATTTT
CASSMDREDQPQHF
>.|TRBV3-1|TRBJ2-4|TRBD1
TGTGCCAGCAGCCGGGACAGGGGAGCCAAAAACATTCAGTACTTC
CASSRDRGAKNIQYF
>many|TRBV6-9|TRBJ1-1|.
TGTGCCAGCAGTTACCGTGGAAGTGAAGCTTTCTTT
CASSYRGSEAFF
>many|TRBV18|TRBJ2-5|.
TGTGCCAGCTCACCACCGGGGCAAGAGACCCAGTACTTC
CASSPPGQETQYF
>many|TRBV2|TRBJ2-3|TRBD2
TGTGCCAGCACCCCCGGGTTCGGCGGGAGGGCCGCGGATACGCAGTATTTT
CASTPGFGGRAADTQYF
>many|TRBV20-1|TRBJ2-7|.
TGCAGTGCTAGCGGCGGGCCTGGCTCCTACGAGCAGTACTTC
CSASGGPGSYEQYF
>many|TRBV20-1|TRBJ1-5|.
TGCAGTGCTAGAGATCCCAGGACGGGTAATCAGCCCCAGCATTTT
CSARDPRTGNQPQHF
>many|TRBV20-1|TRBJ2-1|.
TGCAGTGCTAGATATTCTAGCGAGAATGAGCAGTTCTTC
CSARYSSENEQFF
>many|TRBV3-1|TRBJ2-1|.
TGTGCCAGCAGCCAAATAGAGGGTGAGCAGTTCTTC
CASSQIEGEQFF
>.|TRBV10-3|TRBJ2-2|TRBD1
TGTGCCATCAGCGGAGACAGGGGGAACACCGGGGAGCTGTTTTTT
CAISGDRGNTGELFF
>many|TRBV10-3|TRBJ1-1|.
TGTGCCATCAGCCTAAATGGCGGGGGGAACACTGAAGCTTTCTTT
CAISLNGGGNTEAFF
>many|TRBV13|TRBJ2-3|.
TGTGCCAGCAGCGCCGGGACGGAAACTAGCACAGATACGCAGTATTTT
CASSAGTETSTDTQYF
>many|TRBV5-1|TRBJ2-3|.
TGCGCCAGCAGCTTGGGTCGGGGGCAGTATTTT
CASSLGRGQYF
>few|TRBV24-1|TRBJ1-1|.
TGTGCCACCCGGGGAGCAGGGAAGAACACTGAAGCTTTCTTT
CATRGAGKNTEAFF
>.|TRBV19|TRBJ2-7|.
TGTGCCAGTAGTATCGGGCGAGGGTCCGAGCAGTACTTC
CASSIGRGSEQYF
>.|TRBV11-3|TRBJ2-2|.
TGTGCCAGCAGCTTACATGTAGGGAACACCGGGGAGCTGTTTTTT
CASSLHVGNTGELFF
>many|TRBV20-1|TRBJ2-1|.
TGCAGTGCTGGGGTTTACAATGAGCAGTTCTTC
CSAGVYNEQFF
>few|TRBV3-1|TRBJ1-6|TRBD1
TGTGCCAGCAGCCAAGCCGGGACAGGCAATTCACCCCTCCACTTT
CASSQAGTGNSPLHF
>.|TRBV19|TRBJ2-3|.
TGTGCCAGTAGTACCACCTCGACAGCAGATACGCAGTATTTT
CASSTTSTADTQYF
>many|TRBV12-3/TRBV12-4|TRBJ2-7|.
TGTGCCAGCAGGGAGGTAGTGGGGGGAGAGCAGTACTTC
CASREVVGGEQYF
>few|TRBV6-1|TRBJ1-5|.
TGTGCCAGCAGTGAAGATTCGGGGGACCAGCCCCAGCATTTT
CASSEDSGDQPQHF
>many|TRBV20-1|TRBJ2-7|TRBD2
TGCAGTGCTAGTGTGCGGGGGATCTCCTACGAGCAGTACTTC
CSASVRGISYEQYF
>.|TRBV19|TRBJ2-3|TRBD2
TGTGCCAGTAGTGGAGCATATAGCGGGAGCGGAGATACGCAGTATTTT
CASSGAYSGSGDTQYF
>few|TRBV9|TRBJ2-1|.
TGTGCCAGCAGCGTAGGGGTACAGGGTTGGCATGAGCAGTTCTTC
CASSVGVQGWHEQFF
>.|TRBV20-1|TRBJ2-7|.
TGCAGTGCTGCAAACCGGGGCCACTCCTACGTGCAGTACTTC
CSAANRGHSYVQYF
>.|TRBV9|TRBJ2-2|TRBD2
TGTGCCAGCAGCCCCCCGCTAGCGGGTGTCACCGGGGAGCTGTTTTTT
CASSPPLAGVTGELFF
>many|TRBV24-1|TRBJ1-4|.
TGTGCCACCAGTGGAAGGCCAGATTTGGAAAAACTGTTTTTT
CATSGRPDLEKLFF
>many|TRBV2|TRBJ2-1|TRBD2
TGTGCCAGCAAGGCTAGCGGGAGCGGTGAGCAGTTCTTC
CASKASGSGEQFF
>few|TRBV6-1|TRBJ1-1|.
TGTGCCAGCACCCCCGGCGGGGTTACTGAAGCTTTCTTT
CASTPGGVTEAFF
>.|TRBV7-8|TRBJ2-4|TRBD2
TGTGCCAGCAGCTTAAGGCTAGCGGGTGGAAACATTCAGTACTTC
CASSLRLAGGNIQYF
>few|TRBV10-1|TRBJ1-6|.
TGCGCCAGCAGTGAGTCTACAGGGATGAATTCACCCCTCCACTTT
CASSESTGMNSPLHF
>many|TRBV5-6|TRBJ2-2|TRBD1
TGTGCCAGCAGCTTTGGACAGGACCACACCGGGGAGCTGTTTTTT
CASSFGQDHTGELFF
>few|TRBV10-3|TRBJ2-7|.
TGTGCCATCAGTGAGCCCCACCCGACAGAGCGACAGTACTTC
CAISEPHPTERQYF
>few|TRBV29-1|TRBJ2-7|.
TGCAGCGTTGATCTGGGGTTGGGGGAGCAGTACTTC
CSVDLGLGEQYF
>many|TRBV28|TRBJ2-4|.
TGTGCCAGCAGCCTTACCTCAAGCCTAGCCAAAAACATTCAGTACTTC
CASSLTSSLAKNIQYF
>many|TRBV3-1|TRBJ1-1|.
TGTGCCAGCAGCCCCCTCACAGGCACCGAAGCTTTCTTT
CASSPLTGTEAFF
>once|TRBV7-2|TRBJ2-3|.
TGTGCCAGCAGCAGAAGGGTCCTTGGGCTGGCAGATACGCAGTATTTT
CASSRRVLGLADTQYF
>few|TRBV29-1|TRBJ2-2|TRBD2
TGCAGCGTGCGGGAGCGGAACACCGGGGAGCTGTTTTTT
CSVRERNTGELFF
>many|TRBV11-2|TRBJ1-1|.
TGTGCCAGCAGCTTATGGGGTGGGGGTGTGAACACTGAAGCTTTCTTT
CASSLWGGGVNTEAFF
>many|TRBV2|TRBJ2-6|TRBD1
TGTGCCAGCAGCGACAGGGGAGTGGAAGGGGCCAACGTCCTGACTTTC
CASSDRGVEGANVLTF
>.|TRBV5-1|TRBJ2-1|TRBD2
TGCGCCAGCAGCTTGATAGGAACGGAACTAGCGGGAGTCGGTGAGCAGTTCTTC
CASSLIGTELAGVGEQFF
>many|TRBV7-9|TRBJ2-2|.
TGTGCCAGCAGCGTCTCAGGGGGCGGGGGGAACACCGGGGAGCTGTTTTTT
CASSVSGGGGNTGELFF
>many|TRBV6-2/TRBV6-3|TRBJ2-3|.
TGTGCCAGCAGTTTCCGAGGGGGGCAGTATTTT
CASSFRGGQYF